The 9 T cell receptor beta chains reported below all come from one sample, sequenced in a study of blood T cells in healthy people across ages. A second PCR of roughly 7 to 11 cycles used a sample-barcoded 5' primer and a J-beta primer mix. TCRdb called the 5' RACE reads again in MiXCR, with one record for every CDR3 protein. The top ten clones hold 40% to 50% of a sample with approximately 730,000 distinct CDR3 sequences, roughly 53% of them seen once. Material: blood. The source of these receptors is a man older than 75 in good health.

The genes are TRBV6-6 and TRBJ1-1; a weak D match, TRBD1 (6 bases). This CDR3 region has 13 residues. The germline CDR1 and CDR2 sequences are MNHNY and SVGAGI (reference sequence). Trimming removed 9 bases from V and 1 base from J, with 12 bases in between. CDR3 in DNA: TGTGCCAGGTCACAGGGATGGAACACTGAAGCTTTCTTT. Translating it yields CARSQGWNTEAFF.

This clonotype was picked up a small number of times. The chain carries TRBV20-1 and TRBJ2-3, with TRBD2 matching over 9 bases. Germline V gene data show CDR1 as DFQATT and CDR2 as SNEGSKA (reference sequence). Trimming removed 1 base from V and 1 base from J; junction bases left unmatched: 9. CDR3 length equals 17 residues. Here the CDR3 reads CSARVAGAVSRTDTQYF. The CDR3 coding sequence is TGCAGTGCTAGAGTAGCGGGAGCCGTCTCGCGCACAGATACGCAGTATTTT.

This chain connects TRBV6-2 or TRBV6-3 to TRBJ2-5; D gene unclear. Germline CDR1 MNHEY, CDR2 SVGEGT. V was shortened by 2 bases and J by 6 bases, with 7 bases between the two germline ends. The CDR3 has 12 residues. The CDR3 spells CASSYQRQTQYF. In nucleotides, the CDR3 is TGTGCCAGCAGTTACCAGAGACAGACCCAGTACTTC.

The table lists this clonotype with a few counts. The V call is TRBV4-2, the J call TRBJ2-1; 14 bases agree with TRBD2. Germline CDR1 is LGHNA and CDR2 is YNFKEQ. J gave up 10 bases and V 1 base, and 6 bases lay outside the gene matches. There are 16 residues in the CDR3. CDR3 sequence: CASSQGGLAGVGEQFF. The CDR3 DNA is TGTGCCAGCAGCCAAGGGGGACTAGCGGGAGTTGGGGAGCAGTTCTTC.

The V call is TRBV7-2, the J call TRBJ2-1; TRBD2 agrees at 7 bases. The germline V gene has CDR1 SGHTA and CDR2 FQGNSA. This CDR3 comprises 15 residues. The V gene end was trimmed by 5 bases and the J gene end by 9 bases; junction bases not matched to a gene: 13. The CDR3 here is CASSLRDYTSREQFF. The CDR3 DNA reads TGTGCCAGCAGCCTCCGGGACTATACATCTCGTGAGCAGTTCTTC.

This chain links TRBV4-2 with TRBJ1-2, with a weak D call TRBD1 (5 bases). Trimming took off 1 base at V and 0 bases at J, with 15 bases between the two ends. CDR3 length: 17 amino acids. CDR1 is LGHNA, CDR2 YNFKEQ, per germline. This CDR3 reads CASSQGITGRANYGYTF. The CDR3 DNA is TGTGCCAGCAGCCAAGGAATAACGGGACGAGCTAACTATGGCTACACCTTC.

This clonotype has more than one count but fewer than ten. This chain links TRBV6-2 or TRBV6-3 with TRBJ2-1, with D possibly matching TRBD2 (6 bases). V was clipped by 2 bases and J by 0 bases, with 11 bases between them. In germline, CDR1 is MNHEY, CDR2 SVGEGT. This CDR3 has 16 amino acids. The CDR3: CASSYEGRGSYNEQFF. CDR3 DNA sequence: TGTGCCAGCAGTTACGAGGGGCGGGGCTCCTACAATGAGCAGTTCTTC.

There are a few counts of this clonotype. This sequence joins TRBV6-2 or TRBV6-3 and TRBJ1-3, with a tentative D call TRBD1 (5 bases). The CDR3 is 15 amino acids. Per the germline V gene, CDR1 is MNHEY and CDR2 is SVGEGT. Trimming removed 5 bases at V and 4 bases at J, with 15 bases between. CDR3 bases: TGTGCCAGCAGTCTCGAACCAGGGTACGGAAACACCATATATTTT. It codes for CASSLEPGYGNTIYF.

This clonotype was detected a few times. The CDR3 is CASSLVLNSYEQYF. The CDR3 DNA follows: TGCGCCAGCAGCTTGGTACTGAACTCCTACGAGCAGTACTTC. V usage is TRBV5-1 and J usage is TRBJ2-7; D gene ambiguous. Germline V gene lookup returns CDR1 SGHRS and CDR2 YFSETQ. V was cut by 0 bases and J by 0 bases, with 7 bases left in between. The CDR3 has 14 residues.